A single sample gave rise to the 4 T cell receptor beta chains below, sequenced in a study of blood T cell repertoires in COVID-19. Libraries were prepared by immunoSEQ multiplex PCR; TCRdb keeps only in-frame clonotypes and omits some of them. The table records roughly 66,000 clones, about four fifths of them present only once. Sample: peripheral blood. Receptors originate from a woman aged 60-75 years with acute or convalescent COVID-19.

This clone has a handful of counts. V gene TRBV10-3 combines with J gene TRBJ2-2, with D unresolved. Trimming removed 0 bases from V and 1 base from J, with 12 bases in between. CDR3 length equals 17 residues. CDR1 and CDR2 (germline): ENHRY, SYGVKD. The CDR3 DNA sequence: TGTGCCATCAGTGAGTCGAAACTGTCTCTGAACACCGGGGAGCTGTTTTTT. Its translation is CAISESKLSLNTGELFF.

The gene calls are TRBV11-2 and TRBJ2-5, with a possible D match to TRBD2 (6 bases). V lost 2 bases to trimming and J lost 2 bases, with 9 bases between them. Per germline, CDR1 SGHAT and CDR2 FQNNGV. The CDR3 runs 14 residues. The CDR3, as DNA: TGTGCCAGCAGCTTAAATGGGGGGCAAGAGACCCAGTACTTC. Translation: CASSLNGGQETQYF.

The chain employs TRBV5-1 and TRBJ2-1, with 14 bases identical to TRBD2. V gave up 2 bases and J gave up 0 bases; unmatched junction bases: 4. Germline V gene data show CDR1 as SGHRS and CDR2 as YFSETQ. This CDR3 contains 18 residues. CDR3 residues: CASSFGTSGGSSYNEQFF. The CDR3 coding sequence is TGCGCCAGCAGCTTCGGGACTAGCGGGGGCAGCTCCTACAATGAGCAGTTCTTC.

The chain combines TRBV12-3 or TRBV12-4 with TRBJ1-1, with D hard to call. Trimming removed 7 bases from V and 0 bases from J, with 9 bases in between. The CDR3 is 13 residues long. CDR3 in DNA: TGTGCCAGCATAGCCGGGTTGAACACTGAAGCTTTCTTT. Translation gives CASIAGLNTEAFF.